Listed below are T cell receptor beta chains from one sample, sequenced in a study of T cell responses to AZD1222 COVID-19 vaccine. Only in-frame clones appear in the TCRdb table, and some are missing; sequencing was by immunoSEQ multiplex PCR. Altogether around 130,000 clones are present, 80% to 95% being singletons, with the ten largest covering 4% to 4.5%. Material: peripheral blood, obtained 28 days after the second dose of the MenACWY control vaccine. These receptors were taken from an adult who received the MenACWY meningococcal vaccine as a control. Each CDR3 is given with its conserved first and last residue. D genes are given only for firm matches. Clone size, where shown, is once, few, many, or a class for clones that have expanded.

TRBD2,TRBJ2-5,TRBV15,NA,CATSREGTSGRLQETQYF,TGTGCCACCAGCAGAGAGGGGACTAGCGGGAGGCTCCAAGAGACCCAGTACTTC
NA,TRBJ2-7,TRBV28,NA,CASRPGGQAPLYEQYF,TGTGCCAGCAGGCCCGGGGGGCAGGCCCCCCTCTACGAGCAGTACTTC
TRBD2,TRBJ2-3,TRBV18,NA,CASSPSSGGAGDTQYF,TGTGCCAGCTCACCTTCTAGCGGGGGGGCTGGCGATACGCAGTATTTT
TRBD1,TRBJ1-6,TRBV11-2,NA,CASSPRQGVSPLHF,TGTGCCAGCAGCCCGAGACAGGGGGTATCACCCCTCCACTTT
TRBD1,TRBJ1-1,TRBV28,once,CASISWGTANTEAFF,TGTGCCAGCATATCATGGGGGACAGCGAACACTGAAGCTTTCTTT
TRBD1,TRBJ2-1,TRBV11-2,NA,CASSLARGQGGPNEQFF,TGTGCCAGCAGCTTAGCCCGGGGACAGGGGGGGCCCAATGAGCAGTTCTTC
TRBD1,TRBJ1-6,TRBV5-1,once,CASSEGTGNSPLHF,TGCGCCAGCAGCGAAGGGACAGGGAATTCACCCCTCCACTTT
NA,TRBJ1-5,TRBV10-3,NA,CAISESDSNQPQHF,TGTGCCATCAGTGAGTCCGACAGCAATCAGCCCCAGCATTTT
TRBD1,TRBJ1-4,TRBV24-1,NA,CATKTPGQENEKLFF,TGTGCCACCAAAACCCCGGGACAGGAAAATGAAAAACTGTTTTTT
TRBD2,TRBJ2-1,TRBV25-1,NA,CASSEGTSGGLSYNEQFF,TGTGCCAGCAGTGAAGGGACTAGCGGGGGGTTATCCTACAATGAGCAGTTCTTC
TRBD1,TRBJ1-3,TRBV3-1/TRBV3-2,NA,CASSQGQGCGNTIYF,TGTGCCAGCAGCCAGGGACAGGGTTGTGGAAACACCATATATTTT
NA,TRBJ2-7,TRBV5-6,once,CASSLLFGSSYEQYF,TGTGCCAGCAGCTTGCTTTTCGGGAGCTCCTACGAGCAGTACTTC
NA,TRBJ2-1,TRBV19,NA,CASSIWAKRRDEQFF,TGTGCCAGTAGTATTTGGGCCAAACGCCGCGATGAGCAGTTCTTC
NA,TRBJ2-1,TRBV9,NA,CASSVGTSNNEQFF,TGTGCCAGCAGCGTAGGCACTAGCAATAATGAGCAGTTCTTC
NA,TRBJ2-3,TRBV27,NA,CASSLWITDTQYF,TGTGCCAGCAGTTTATGGATCACAGATACGCAGTATTTT
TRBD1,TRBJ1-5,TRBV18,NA,CASSIEGAYNQPQHF,TGTGCCAGCTCAATAGAGGGGGCTTACAATCAGCCCCAGCATTTT
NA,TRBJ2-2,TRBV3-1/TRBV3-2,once,CASSHSGTDTGELFF,TGTGCCAGCAGCCATTCCGGGACGGACACCGGGGAGCTGTTTTTT
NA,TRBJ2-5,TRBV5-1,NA,CASSLGSVDQETQYF,TGCGCCAGCAGCTTGGGTTCGGTAGATCAAGAGACCCAGTACTTC
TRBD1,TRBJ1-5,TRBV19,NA,CASSTGTGLGQPQHF,TGTGCCAGTAGTACTGGGACAGGCCTGGGGCAGCCCCAGCATTTT
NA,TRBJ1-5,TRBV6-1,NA,CASSENRVGNQPQHF,TGTGCCAGCAGTGAAAACAGGGTTGGGAATCAGCCCCAGCATTTT
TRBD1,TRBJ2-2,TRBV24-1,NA,CATSDARQGINTGELFF,TGTGCCACCAGTGACGCTAGACAGGGTATTAACACCGGGGAGCTGTTTTTT
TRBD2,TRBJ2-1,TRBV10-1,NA,CASNSPGLGIYEQFF,TGCGCCAGCAATTCGCCGGGACTAGGAATCTATGAGCAGTTCTTC
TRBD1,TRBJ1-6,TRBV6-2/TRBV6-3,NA,CASSYSIGTGSYNSPLHF,TGTGCCAGCAGTTACTCGATCGGGACAGGGTCCTATAATTCACCCCTCCACTTT
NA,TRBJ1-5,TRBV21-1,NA,CASSKACGNQPQHF,TGTGCCAGCAGCAAAGCTTGTGGTAATCAGCCCCAGCATTTT
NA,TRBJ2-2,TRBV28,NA,CASSSDTYTGELFF,TGTGCCAGCAGCTCGGACACCTACACCGGGGAGCTGTTTTTT
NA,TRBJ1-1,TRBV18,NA,CASSPNTEPNTEAFF,TGTGCCAGCTCACCTAACACAGAACCGAACACTGAAGCTTTCTTT
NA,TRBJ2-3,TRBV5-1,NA,CASSWRRTQSTDTQYF,TGCGCCAGCAGCTGGAGACGGACGCAAAGCACAGATACGCAGTATTTT
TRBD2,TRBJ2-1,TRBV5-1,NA,CASSSTPLLAGGWGEQFF,TGCGCCAGCAGCTCAACGCCATTACTAGCGGGAGGTTGGGGTGAGCAGTTCTTC
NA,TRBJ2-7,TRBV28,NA,CASSFSTGTAYEQYF,TGTGCCAGCAGTTTCAGCACAGGGACTGCCTACGAGCAGTACTTC
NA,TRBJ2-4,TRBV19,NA,CASSIFRGAAKNIQYF,TGTGCCAGTAGTATTTTTCGGGGTGCAGCCAAAAACATTCAGTACTTC
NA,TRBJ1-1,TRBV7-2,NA,CASSLSRGNTEAFF,TGTGCCAGCAGTTTGTCAAGGGGGAACACTGAAGCTTTCTTT
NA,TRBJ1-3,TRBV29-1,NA,CSVAARSGNTIYF,TGCAGCGTGGCAGCTCGCTCTGGAAACACCATATATTTT
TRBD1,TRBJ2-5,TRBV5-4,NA,CASSLGTGGGQETQYF,TGTGCCAGCAGCTTGGGGACAGGGGGTGGCCAAGAGACCCAGTACTTC
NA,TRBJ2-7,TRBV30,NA,CAWSVGGSSYEQYF,TGTGCCTGGAGTGTAGGTGGGAGCTCCTACGAGCAGTACTTC
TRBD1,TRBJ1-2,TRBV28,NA,CASSSPGQGAANYGYTF,TGTGCCAGCAGTTCCCCGGGACAGGGGGCTGCTAACTATGGCTACACCTTC
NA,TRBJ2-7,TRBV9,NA,CASSVGTGQYEQYF,TGTGCCAGCAGCGTAGGAACCGGGCAATACGAGCAGTACTTC
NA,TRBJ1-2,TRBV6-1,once,CASSEGYREYSYTF,TGTGCCAGCAGTGAAGGGTACAGGGAGTATAGCTACACCTTC
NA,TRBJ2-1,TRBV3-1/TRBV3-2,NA,CASSHAVGQGRGSYNEQFF,TGTGCCAGCAGCCATGCGGTGGGTCAGGGTCGGGGTTCCTACAATGAGCAGTTCTTC
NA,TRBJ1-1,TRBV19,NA,CASSPPGAGTEAFF,TGTGCCAGTAGTCCCCCCGGGGCTGGGACTGAAGCTTTCTTT
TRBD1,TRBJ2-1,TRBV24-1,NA,CATSDPRGLSNEQFF,TGTGCCACCAGTGATCCCAGGGGGCTAAGCAATGAGCAGTTCTTC
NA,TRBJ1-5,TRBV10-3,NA,CAISPTAPGQSNQPQHF,TGTGCCATCAGCCCAACTGCCCCGGGACAAAGCAATCAGCCCCAGCATTTT
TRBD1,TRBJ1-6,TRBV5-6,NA,CASSFGQEDSPLHF,TGTGCCAGCAGCTTTGGACAGGAGGATTCACCCCTCCACTTT
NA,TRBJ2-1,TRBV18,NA,CASSPPTVQGAYNEQFF,TGTGCCAGCTCACCACCTACGGTCCAGGGTGCCTACAATGAGCAGTTCTTC